This T cell receptor beta chain is from a study of T cells in Graves' hyperthyroidism and ophthalmopathy. This CDR3 spans 15 amino acids. V was trimmed by 1 base and J by 3 bases, leaving 9 bases between them. Germline CDR1 reads MNHEY; CDR2 reads SVGEGT. Researchers took RNA transcripts and amplified the TCR beta CDR3 regions from them. First-round RT-PCR targeting the TCR CDR3 was performed with the HTBI primer set. TCRdb independently ran MiXCR on the multiplex PCR reads; one entry per CDR3 protein. The sample has some 270,000 distinct CDR3 sequences; roughly 15% are singletons. The sample was blood. The chain combines TRBV6-2 or TRBV6-3 with TRBJ2-2; the D is unclear. This sequence was found in a woman aged 30 to 39 with Graves' hyperthyroidism that later progressed to Graves' ophthalmopathy. CDR3 DNA: TGTGCCAGCAGTTACTTCGAGTCCTACACCGGGGAGCTGTTTTTT. It yields the protein CASSYFESYTGELFF.